This T cell receptor (beta chain) was recovered during a study of blood T cell repertoires in COVID-19. Study in general: Specimens from acute and convalescent COVID-19 originated in the United States, Italy and Spain. T cells, B-cell-depleted T cells, or PBMCs provided the cDNA or gDNA that served as material.

Original methodology: Scientists estimated how many nucleated cells there were by amplifying reference gene primers. Produced via immunoSEQ multiplex PCR; TCRdb's table is partial and in-frame only. V and J calls and clone size follow that table, whereas D and trimming were derived from the DNA. The sample yields 100,000 to 110,000 clones, roughly 85% seen once. The receptor was isolated from a woman in her 70s with acute or convalescent COVID-19. Sequenced input: peripheral blood.

The CDR3 reads CASSTQGYENEKLFF. In DNA, the CDR3 is TGTGCCAGTAGTACTCAGGGCTACGAGAATGAAAAACTGTTTTTT. The V and J genes are TRBV19 and TRBJ1-4, with D possibly being TRBD1 (5 bases). With 4 bases removed from V and 5 bases from J, the gap between germline ends came to 14 bases. The V gene's germline CDR1 is LNHDA and CDR2 SQIVND (reference sequence). The CDR3 length is 15 residues.